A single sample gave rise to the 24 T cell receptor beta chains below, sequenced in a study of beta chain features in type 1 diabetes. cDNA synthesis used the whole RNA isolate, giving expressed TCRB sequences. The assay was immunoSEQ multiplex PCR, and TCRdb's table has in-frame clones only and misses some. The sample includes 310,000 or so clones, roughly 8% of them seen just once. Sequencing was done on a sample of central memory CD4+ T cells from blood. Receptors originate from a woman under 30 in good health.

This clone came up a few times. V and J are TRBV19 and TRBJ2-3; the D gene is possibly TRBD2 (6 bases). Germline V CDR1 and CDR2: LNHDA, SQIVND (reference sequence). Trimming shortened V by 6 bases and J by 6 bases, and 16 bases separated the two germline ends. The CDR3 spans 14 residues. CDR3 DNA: TGTGCCAGTAGGGACACGGGCGGGACGGATACGCAGTATTTT. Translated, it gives CASRDTGGTDTQYF.

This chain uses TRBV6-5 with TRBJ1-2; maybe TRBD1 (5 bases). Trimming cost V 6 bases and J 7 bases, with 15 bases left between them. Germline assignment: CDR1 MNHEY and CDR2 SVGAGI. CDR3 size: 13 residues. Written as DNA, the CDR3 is TGTGCCAGCAGCCTAACCCAGGGAAGTGGCTACACCTTC. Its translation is CASSLTQGSGYTF.

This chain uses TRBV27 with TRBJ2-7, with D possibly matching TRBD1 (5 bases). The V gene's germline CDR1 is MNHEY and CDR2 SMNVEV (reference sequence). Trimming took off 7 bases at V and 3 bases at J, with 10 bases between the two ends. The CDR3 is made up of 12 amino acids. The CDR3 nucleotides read TGTGCCAGCATGAGTACAGGCTACGAGCAGTACTTC. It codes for CASMSTGYEQYF.

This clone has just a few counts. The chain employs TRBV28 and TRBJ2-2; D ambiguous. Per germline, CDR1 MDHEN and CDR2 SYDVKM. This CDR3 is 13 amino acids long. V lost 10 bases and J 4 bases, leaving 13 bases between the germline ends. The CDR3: CATPGPLTGELFF. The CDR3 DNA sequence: TGTGCCACCCCCGGGCCCCTCACCGGGGAGCTGTTTTTT.

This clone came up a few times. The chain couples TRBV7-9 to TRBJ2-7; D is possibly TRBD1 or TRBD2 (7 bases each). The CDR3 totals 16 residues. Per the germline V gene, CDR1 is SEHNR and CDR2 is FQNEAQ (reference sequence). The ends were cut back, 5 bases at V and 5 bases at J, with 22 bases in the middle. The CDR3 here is CASSKFGGTVKDEQYF. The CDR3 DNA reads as TGTGCCAGCAGCAAATTCGGGGGGACAGTGAAAGACGAGCAGTACTTC. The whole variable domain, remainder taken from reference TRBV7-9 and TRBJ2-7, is DTGVSQNPRHKITKRGQNVTFRCDPISEHNRLYWYRQTLGQGPEFLTYFQNEAQLEKSRLLSDRFSAERPKGSFSTLEIQRTEQGDSAMYLCASSKFGGTVKDEQYFGPGTRLTVT.

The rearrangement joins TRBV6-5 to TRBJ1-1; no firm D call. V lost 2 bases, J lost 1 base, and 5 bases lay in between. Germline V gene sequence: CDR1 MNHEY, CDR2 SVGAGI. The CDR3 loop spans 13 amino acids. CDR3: CASSYQSNTEAFF. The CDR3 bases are TGTGCCAGCAGTTACCAGTCGAACACTGAAGCTTTCTTT.

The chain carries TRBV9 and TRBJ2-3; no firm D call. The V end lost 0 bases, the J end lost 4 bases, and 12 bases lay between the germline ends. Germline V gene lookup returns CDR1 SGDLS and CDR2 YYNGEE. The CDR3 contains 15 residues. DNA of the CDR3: TGTGCCAGCAGCGTAGAATCCTGGAGATCAGATACGCAGTATTTT. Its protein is CASSVESWRSDTQYF.

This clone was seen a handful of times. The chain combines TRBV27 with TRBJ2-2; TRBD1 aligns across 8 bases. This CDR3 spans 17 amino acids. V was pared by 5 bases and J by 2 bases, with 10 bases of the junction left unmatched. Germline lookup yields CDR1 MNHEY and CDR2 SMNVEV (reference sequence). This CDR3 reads CASSRSRTGLNTGELFF. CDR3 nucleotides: TGTGCCAGCAGTCGCAGTCGGACAGGGCTTAACACCGGGGAGCTGTTTTTT.

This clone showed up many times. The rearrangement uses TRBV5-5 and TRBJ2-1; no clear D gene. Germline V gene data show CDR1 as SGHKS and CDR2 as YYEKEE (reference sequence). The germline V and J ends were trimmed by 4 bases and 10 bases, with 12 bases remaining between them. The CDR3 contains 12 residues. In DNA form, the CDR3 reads TGTGCCAGCAGCGCTCTACTCTTGGAGCAGTTCTTC. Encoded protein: CASSALLLEQFF.

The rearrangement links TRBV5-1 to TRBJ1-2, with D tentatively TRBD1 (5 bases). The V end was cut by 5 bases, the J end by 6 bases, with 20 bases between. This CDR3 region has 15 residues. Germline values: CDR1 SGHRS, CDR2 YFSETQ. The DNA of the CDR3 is TGCGCCAGCAGGGTCCTCCCGGGACGAAACGATGGCTACACCTTC. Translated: CASRVLPGRNDGYTF.

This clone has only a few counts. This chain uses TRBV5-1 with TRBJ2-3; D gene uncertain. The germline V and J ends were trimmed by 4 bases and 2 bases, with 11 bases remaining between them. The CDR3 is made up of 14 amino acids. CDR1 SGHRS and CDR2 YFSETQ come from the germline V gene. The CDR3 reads CASSLQKHTDTQYF. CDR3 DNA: TGCGCCAGCAGCCTACAAAAACACACAGATACGCAGTATTTT.

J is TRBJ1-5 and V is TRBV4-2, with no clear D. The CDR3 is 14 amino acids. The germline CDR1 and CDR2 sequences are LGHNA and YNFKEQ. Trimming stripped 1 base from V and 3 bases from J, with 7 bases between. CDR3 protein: CASSQGVHNQPQHF. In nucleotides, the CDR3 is TGTGCCAGCAGCCAAGGAGTTCACAATCAGCCCCAGCATTTT.

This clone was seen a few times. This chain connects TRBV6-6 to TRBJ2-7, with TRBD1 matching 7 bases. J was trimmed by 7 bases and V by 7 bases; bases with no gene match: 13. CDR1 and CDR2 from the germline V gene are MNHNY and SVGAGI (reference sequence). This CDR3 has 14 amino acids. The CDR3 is CASISMTGSGEQYF. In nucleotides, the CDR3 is TGTGCCAGCATTTCGATGACAGGGTCGGGTGAGCAGTACTTC.

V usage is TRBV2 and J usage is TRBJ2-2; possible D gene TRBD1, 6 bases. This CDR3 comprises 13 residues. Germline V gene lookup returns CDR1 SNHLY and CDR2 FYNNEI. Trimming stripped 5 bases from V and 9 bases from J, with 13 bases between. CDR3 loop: CASSSDSRRELFF. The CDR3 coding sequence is TGTGCCAGCAGTTCGGACAGTCGGAGGGAGCTGTTTTTT.

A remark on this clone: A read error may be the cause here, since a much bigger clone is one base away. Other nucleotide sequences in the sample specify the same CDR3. The CDR3 reads CSVQPGGYEQYF. CDR3 bases: TGCAGCGTGCAACCGGGGGGCTACGAGCAGTACTTC. The rearrangement joins TRBV29-1 to TRBJ2-7, with 7 bases that match TRBD2. Germline V gene sequence: CDR1 SQVTM, CDR2 ANQGSEA. This CDR3 is built from 12 residues. With V trimmed by 6 bases and J by 3 bases, 5 bases remained unmatched.

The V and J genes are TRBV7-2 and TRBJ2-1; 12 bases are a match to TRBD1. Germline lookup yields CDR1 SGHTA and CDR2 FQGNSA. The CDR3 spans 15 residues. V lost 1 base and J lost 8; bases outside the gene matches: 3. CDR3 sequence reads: CASSLVGTGGHEQFF. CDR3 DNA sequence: TGTGCCAGCAGCTTAGTGGGGACAGGGGGCCATGAGCAGTTCTTC.

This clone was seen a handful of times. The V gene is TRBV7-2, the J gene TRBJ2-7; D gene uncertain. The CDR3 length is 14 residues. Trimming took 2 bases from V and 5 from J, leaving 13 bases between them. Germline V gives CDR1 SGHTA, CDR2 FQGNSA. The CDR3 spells CASSLKHSVNEQYF. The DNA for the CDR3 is TGTGCCAGCAGCTTAAAGCACAGTGTCAACGAGCAGTACTTC.

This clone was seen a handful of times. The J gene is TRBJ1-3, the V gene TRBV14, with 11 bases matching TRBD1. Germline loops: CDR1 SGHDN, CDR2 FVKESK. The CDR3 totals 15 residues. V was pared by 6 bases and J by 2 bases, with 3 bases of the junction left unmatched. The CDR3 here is CASRPGQGAGNTIYF. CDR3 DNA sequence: TGTGCCAGCAGACCGGGACAGGGGGCTGGAAACACCATATATTTT.

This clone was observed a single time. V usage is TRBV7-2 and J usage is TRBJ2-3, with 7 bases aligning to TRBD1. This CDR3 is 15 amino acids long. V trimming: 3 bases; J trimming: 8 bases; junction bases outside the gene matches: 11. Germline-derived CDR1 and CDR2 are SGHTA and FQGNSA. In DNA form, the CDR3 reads TGTGCCAGCAGCTTCTGGACAGGTCCGATGGGTACGCAGTATTTT. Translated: CASSFWTGPMGTQYF.

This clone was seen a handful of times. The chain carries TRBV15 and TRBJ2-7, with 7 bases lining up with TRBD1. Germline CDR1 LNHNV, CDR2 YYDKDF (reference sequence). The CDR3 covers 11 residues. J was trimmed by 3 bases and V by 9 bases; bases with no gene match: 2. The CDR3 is CATRQGYEQYF. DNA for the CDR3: TGTGCCACGAGACAGGGCTACGAGCAGTACTTC.

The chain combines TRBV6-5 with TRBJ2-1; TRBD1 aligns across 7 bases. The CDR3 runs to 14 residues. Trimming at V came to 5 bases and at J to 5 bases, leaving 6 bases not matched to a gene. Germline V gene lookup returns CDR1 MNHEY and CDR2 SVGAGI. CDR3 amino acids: CASSRQGVHNEQFF. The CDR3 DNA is TGTGCCAGCAGTCGACAGGGTGTTCACAATGAGCAGTTCTTC.

The CDR3 reads CASSRWDRESTDTQYF. The CDR3 DNA sequence: TGTGCCAGCTCACGATGGGACAGGGAAAGCACAGATACGCAGTATTTT. The genes are TRBV18 and TRBJ2-3; 9 positions agree with TRBD1. The CDR3 extends over 16 amino acids. V lost 4 bases and J lost 0; bases outside the gene matches: 5. Looked up from germline, CDR1 is KGHSH and CDR2 is LQKENI.

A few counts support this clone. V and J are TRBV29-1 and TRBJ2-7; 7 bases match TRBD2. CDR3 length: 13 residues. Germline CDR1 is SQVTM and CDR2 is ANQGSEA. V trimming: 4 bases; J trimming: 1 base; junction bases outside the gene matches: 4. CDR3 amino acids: CSVAPSGSYEQYF. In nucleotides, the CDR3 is TGCAGCGTTGCCCCTAGCGGTTCCTACGAGCAGTACTTC.

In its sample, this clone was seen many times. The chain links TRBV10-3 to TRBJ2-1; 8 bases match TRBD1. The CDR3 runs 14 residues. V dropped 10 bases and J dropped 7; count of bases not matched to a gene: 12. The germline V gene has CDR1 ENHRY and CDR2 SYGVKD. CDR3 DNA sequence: TGTGCCACCGGACAGGGTAGGGGAAGGAATGAGCAGTTCTTC. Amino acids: CATGQGRGRNEQFF.